This T cell receptor beta chain was found in a study of cytomegalovirus exposure and HLA in healthy donors. Study details: For the roughly 400 genotyped donors, about 79% fell within the Caucasian-associated ancestry cluster. Regarding the study as a whole: The authors assumed roughly uniform sequencing depth across donors for presence/absence analyses.

PCR amplification relied on 60 Vbeta primers (plus 13 Jbeta primers). Measured with immunoSEQ multiplex PCR; TCRdb has only the in-frame clones, and not every one. The sample records about 120,000 clones, approximately 80% being singletons. Concerning this clone: What it binds is not known.

Per germline, CDR1 SEHNR and CDR2 FQNEAQ (reference sequence). CDR3 size: 14 residues. The V end lost 3 bases, the J end lost 8 bases, and 11 bases lay between the germline ends. The sequence came from a woman between 18 and 29 years old in good health and CMV-seronegative. What was sequenced was PBMCs. The chain couples TRBV7-9 to TRBJ1-6; TRBD1 is a possible D gene (6 bases). Here the CDR3 reads CASSFQGSDSPLHF. The DNA of the CDR3 is TGTGCCAGCAGCTTCCAGGGGTCGGATTCACCCCTCCACTTT. Full variable domain (outside the CDR3, taken from reference TRBV7-9 and TRBJ1-6): DTGVSQNPRHKITKRGQNVTFRCDPISEHNRLYWYRQTLGQGPEFLTYFQNEAQLEKSRLLSDRFSAERPKGSFSTLEIQRTEQGDSAMYLCASSFQGSDSPLHFGNGTRLTVT.